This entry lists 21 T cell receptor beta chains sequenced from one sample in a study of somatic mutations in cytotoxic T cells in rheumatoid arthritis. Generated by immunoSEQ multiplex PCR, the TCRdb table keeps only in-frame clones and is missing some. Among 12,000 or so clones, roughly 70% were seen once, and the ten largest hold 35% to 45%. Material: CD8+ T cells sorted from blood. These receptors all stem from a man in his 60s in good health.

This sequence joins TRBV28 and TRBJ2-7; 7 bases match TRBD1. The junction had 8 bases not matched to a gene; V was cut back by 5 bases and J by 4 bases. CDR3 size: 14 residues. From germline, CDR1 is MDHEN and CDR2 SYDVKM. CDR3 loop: CASSPDRESYEQYF. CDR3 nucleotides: TGTGCCAGCAGTCCTGACAGGGAAAGTTACGAGCAGTACTTC.

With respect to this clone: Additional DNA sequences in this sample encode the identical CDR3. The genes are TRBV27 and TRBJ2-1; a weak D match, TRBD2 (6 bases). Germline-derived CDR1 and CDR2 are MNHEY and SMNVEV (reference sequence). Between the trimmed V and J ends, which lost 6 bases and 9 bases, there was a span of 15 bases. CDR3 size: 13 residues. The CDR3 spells CASRVAGGSEQFF. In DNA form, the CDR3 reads TGTGCCAGCAGAGTAGCAGGAGGGAGTGAGCAGTTCTTC.

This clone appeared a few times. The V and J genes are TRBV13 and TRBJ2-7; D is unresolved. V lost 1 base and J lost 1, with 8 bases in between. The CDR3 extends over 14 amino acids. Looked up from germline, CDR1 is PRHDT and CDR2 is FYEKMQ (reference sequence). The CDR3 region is CASSLAGRSYEQYF. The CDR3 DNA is TGTGCCAGCAGCTTAGCGGGTCGATCCTACGAGCAGTACTTC. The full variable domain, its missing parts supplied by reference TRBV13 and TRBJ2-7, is AAGVIQSPRHLIKEKRETATLKCYPIPRHDTVYWYQQGPGQDPQFLISFYEKMQSDKGSIPDRFSAQQFSDYHSELNMSSLELGDSALYFCASSLAGRSYEQYFGPGTRLTVT.

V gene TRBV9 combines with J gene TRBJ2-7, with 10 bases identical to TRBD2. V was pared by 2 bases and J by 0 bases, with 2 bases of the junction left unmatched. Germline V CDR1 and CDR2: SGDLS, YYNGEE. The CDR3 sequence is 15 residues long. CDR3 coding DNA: TGTGCCAGCAGCGTGGCTAGCGGGGGCTCCTACGAGCAGTACTTC. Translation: CASSVASGGSYEQYF.

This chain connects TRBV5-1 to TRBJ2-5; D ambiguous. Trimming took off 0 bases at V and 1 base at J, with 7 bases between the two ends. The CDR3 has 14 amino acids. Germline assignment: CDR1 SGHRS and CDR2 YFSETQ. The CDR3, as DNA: TGCGCCAGCAGCTTGGCAGGATCCCAAGAGACCCAGTACTTC. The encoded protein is CASSLAGSQETQYF.

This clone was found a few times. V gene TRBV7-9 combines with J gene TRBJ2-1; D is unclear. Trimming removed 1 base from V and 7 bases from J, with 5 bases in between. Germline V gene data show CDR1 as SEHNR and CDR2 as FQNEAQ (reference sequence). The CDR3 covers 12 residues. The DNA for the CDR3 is TGTGCCAGCAGCTTAGTGGAAAATGAGCAGTTCTTC. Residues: CASSLVENEQFF.

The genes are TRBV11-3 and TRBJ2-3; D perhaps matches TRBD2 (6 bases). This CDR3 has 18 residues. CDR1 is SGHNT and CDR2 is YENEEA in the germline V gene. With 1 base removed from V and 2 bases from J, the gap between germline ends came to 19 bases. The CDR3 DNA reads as TGTGCCAGCAGCTTAGGTGGGCGCGGGAAGAGTGTCACAGATACGCAGTATTTT. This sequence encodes CASSLGGRGKSVTDTQYF.

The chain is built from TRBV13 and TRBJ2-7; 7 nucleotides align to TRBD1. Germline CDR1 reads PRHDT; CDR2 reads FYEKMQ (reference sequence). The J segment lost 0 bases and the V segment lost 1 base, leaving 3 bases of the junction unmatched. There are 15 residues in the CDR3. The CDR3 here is CASSLAGDSSYEQYF. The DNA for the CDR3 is TGTGCCAGCAGCTTAGCAGGGGACAGCTCCTACGAGCAGTACTTC. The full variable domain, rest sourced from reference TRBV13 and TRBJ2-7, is AAGVIQSPRHLIKEKRETATLKCYPIPRHDTVYWYQQGPGQDPQFLISFYEKMQSDKGSIPDRFSAQQFSDYHSELNMSSLELGDSALYFCASSLAGDSSYEQYFGPGTRLTVT.

CDR3 sequence reads: CASSSPVGGRYEQYF. CDR3 bases: TGTGCCAGCAGTTCCCCCGTGGGGGGCCGTTACGAGCAGTACTTC. The chain uses TRBV28 and TRBJ2-7; D is tentatively TRBD1 or TRBD2 (6 bases each). Per the germline V gene, CDR1 is MDHEN and CDR2 is SYDVKM. V lost 4 bases, J lost 4 bases, and 17 bases lay in between. The CDR3 has 15 residues.

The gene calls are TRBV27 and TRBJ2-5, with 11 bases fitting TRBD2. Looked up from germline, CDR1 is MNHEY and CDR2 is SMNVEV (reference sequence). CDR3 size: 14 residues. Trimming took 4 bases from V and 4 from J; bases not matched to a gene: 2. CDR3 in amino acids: CASSSGLAAETQYF. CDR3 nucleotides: TGTGCCAGCAGTTCGGGACTAGCGGCAGAGACCCAGTACTTC.

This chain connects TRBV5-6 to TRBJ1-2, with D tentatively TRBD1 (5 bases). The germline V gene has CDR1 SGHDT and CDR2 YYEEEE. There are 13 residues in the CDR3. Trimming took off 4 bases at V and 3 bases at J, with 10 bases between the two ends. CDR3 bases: TGTGCCAGCAGCAGTGGGGACTACTATGGCTACACCTTC. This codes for CASSSGDYYGYTF.

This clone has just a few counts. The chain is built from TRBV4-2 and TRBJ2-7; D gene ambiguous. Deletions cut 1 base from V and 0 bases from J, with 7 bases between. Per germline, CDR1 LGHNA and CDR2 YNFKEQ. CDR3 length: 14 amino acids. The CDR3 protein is CASSQGLGSYEQYF. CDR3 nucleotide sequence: TGTGCCAGCAGCCAAGGGCTCGGCTCCTACGAGCAGTACTTC.

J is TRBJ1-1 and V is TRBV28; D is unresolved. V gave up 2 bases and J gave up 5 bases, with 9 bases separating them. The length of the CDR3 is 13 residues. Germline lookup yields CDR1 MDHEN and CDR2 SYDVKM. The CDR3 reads CASSLVLGTEAFF. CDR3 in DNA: TGTGCCAGCAGTTTAGTCCTCGGGACTGAAGCTTTCTTT.

In DNA form, the CDR3 reads TGTGCCAGCAGTACCCGCCAAGGGACTAGCGGGAGGTCCTACAATGAGCAGTTCTTC. Amino acid sequence: CASSTRQGTSGRSYNEQFF. The chain uses TRBV28 and TRBJ2-1; 15 bases are a match to TRBD2. The V segment lost 5 bases and the J segment 1 base; nucleotides outside the gene matches: 9. From germline, CDR1 is MDHEN and CDR2 SYDVKM. This CDR3 spans 19 amino acids.

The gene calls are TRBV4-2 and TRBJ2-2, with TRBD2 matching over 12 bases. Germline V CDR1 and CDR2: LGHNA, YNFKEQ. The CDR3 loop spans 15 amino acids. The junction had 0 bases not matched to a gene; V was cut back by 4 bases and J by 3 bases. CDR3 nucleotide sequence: TGTGCCAGCAGCCGACTAGCGGGAGACACCGGGGAGCTGTTTTTT. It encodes CASSRLAGDTGELFF.

CDR3 coding DNA: TGTGCCAGCAGTCGACAGGGGGGGAGCGATGGCTACACCTTC. This codes for CASSRQGGSDGYTF. V gene TRBV6-5 combines with J gene TRBJ1-2; TRBD1 aligns across 9 bases. Trimming took 5 bases from V and 6 from J; bases not matched to a gene: 7. This CDR3 is 14 amino acids long. Per the germline V gene, CDR1 is MNHEY and CDR2 is SVGAGI.

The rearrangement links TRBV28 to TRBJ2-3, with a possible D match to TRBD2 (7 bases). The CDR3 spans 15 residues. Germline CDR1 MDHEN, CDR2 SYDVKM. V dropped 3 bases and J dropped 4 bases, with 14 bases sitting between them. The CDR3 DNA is TGTGCCAGCAGTTTTGAGGGGGAGGGGGCAGATACGCAGTATTTT. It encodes CASSFEGEGADTQYF.

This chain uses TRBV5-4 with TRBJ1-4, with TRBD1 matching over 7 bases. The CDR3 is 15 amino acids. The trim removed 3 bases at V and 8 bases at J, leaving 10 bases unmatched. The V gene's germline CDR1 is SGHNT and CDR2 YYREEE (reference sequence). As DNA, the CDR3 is TGTGCCAGCAGCTCGATGACAGGGAGTGAGGAAAAACTGTTTTTT. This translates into CASSSMTGSEEKLFF.

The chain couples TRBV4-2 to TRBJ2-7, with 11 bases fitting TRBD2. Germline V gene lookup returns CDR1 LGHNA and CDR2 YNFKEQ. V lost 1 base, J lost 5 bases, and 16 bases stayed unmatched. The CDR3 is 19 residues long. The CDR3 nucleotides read TGTGCCAGCAGCCAAGGGGAGAGGGACCGACTAGCGGGGCCCAACGAGCAGTACTTC. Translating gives CASSQGERDRLAGPNEQYF.

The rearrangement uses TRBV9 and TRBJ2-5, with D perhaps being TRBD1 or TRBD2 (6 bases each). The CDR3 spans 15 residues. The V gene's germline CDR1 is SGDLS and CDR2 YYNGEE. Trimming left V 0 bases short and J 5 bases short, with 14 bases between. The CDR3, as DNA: TGTGCCAGCAGCGTAGGGGGGGCTAGTTACGAGACCCAGTACTTC. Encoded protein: CASSVGGASYETQYF.

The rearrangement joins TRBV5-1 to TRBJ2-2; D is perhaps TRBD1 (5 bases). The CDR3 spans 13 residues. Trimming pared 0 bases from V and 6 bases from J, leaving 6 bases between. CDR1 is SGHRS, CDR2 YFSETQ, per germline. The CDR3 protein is CASSLVGAGELFF. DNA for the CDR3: TGCGCCAGCAGCTTGGTAGGGGCCGGGGAGCTGTTTTTT.